This TCR beta chain emerged from a study of blood T cell repertoires in COVID-19. Study context: Researchers got acute and convalescent COVID-19 samples from the United States, Italy and Spain. Sample material is recorded as cDNA or gDNA derived from T cells, B-cell-depleted T cells, or PBMCs.

Libraries were prepared by immunoSEQ multiplex PCR; TCRdb keeps only in-frame clonotypes and omits some of them. The sample records some 220,000 clones, 85% being singletons. V lost 6 bases and J lost 3, with 11 bases in between. Per the germline V gene, CDR1 is MNHEY and CDR2 is SMNVEV (reference sequence). The CDR3 is made up of 13 amino acids. A Seattle source enrolled patients during active infection and followed them longitudinally. Sequencing was performed on peripheral blood. The receptor was derived from a woman in her 70s with COVID-19, enrolled during active disease. V is TRBV27 and J is TRBJ1-2; D call uncertain. The CDR3 protein is CASRPRADYGYTF. As DNA, the CDR3 is TGTGCCAGCAGGCCGCGGGCAGACTATGGCTACACCTTC.